The T cell receptor (beta chain) described here comes from a study of identical twins. Broader study findings: Out-of-frame alpha sequences common to twins were enriched for low generation probability.

The V gene's germline CDR1 is MNHEY and CDR2 SVGAGI. This CDR3 is 13 amino acids long. V lost 2 bases, J lost 12 bases, and 7 bases stayed unmatched. Using its own MiXCR run on the 5' RACE reads, TCRdb lists one record per CDR3 protein. The sample lists about 550,000 distinct CDR3 sequences, approximately 20% seen once, with approximately 0.49% in the top ten. The sample holds a few counts of this clonotype. Its specificity is not known. The data also belong to a second study, concerning yellow fever vaccine responses in identical twins.

V and J are TRBV6-5 and TRBJ2-1, with 7 nucleotides matching TRBD2. The specimen sequenced was CD4+ T cells sorted from blood. This clonotype originated in a woman between 18 and 29 years old in good health. The CDR3 here is CASSYASGGWQFF. DNA for the CDR3: TGTGCCAGCAGTTACGCGTCGGGGGGATGGCAGTTCTTC.